This T cell receptor gamma chain was recorded in a study of fetal and pediatric gammadelta thymocytes (dated by TCRdb to 2022 to 2024). A note on the overall study: Previously published data and newly generated, unpublished data were combined in the bulk gammadelta thymocyte repertoires, which were used to strengthen a single-cell study of gammadelta thymocyte development. A total of approximately ten subjects, comprising 3 fetal thymus donors and 7 pediatric thymus donors, were covered by the bulk gammadelta thymocyte repertoire set. Unpublished data were combined with previously published data (refs 27,28) to make up the bulk gammadelta thymocyte repertoires. To increase subject numbers and strengthen the CDR3 publicity analysis, bulk TCR repertoire data were added.

Thymocytes were stained with Zombie NIR viability dye and antibodies against CD3 (UCHT1), TCRgammadelta (11F2), TCRVgamma9 (IMMU360) and TCRVdelta2 (IMMU389). From human fetal and pediatric thymuses, sorted Vgamma9Vdelta2 and nonVgamma9Vdelta2 gammadelta thymocytes were used to generate bulk TRD and TRG CDR3 repertoires separately. Pediatric thymus tissue was obtained in Belgium from children undergoing cardiac surgery. The ages of the pediatric thymus donors in the study ranged between roughly 1 and 12 years. Thymic cell suspensions from fetal and post-natal thymuses were prepared as previously described. NonVgamma9Vdelta2 thymocytes were sorted as CD3+ gammadeltaTCR+ cells lacking the Vgamma9+Vdelta2+ phenotype. Cell sorting was done on a FACS Aria III cell sorter (BD Biosciences). Remarks on this clone: Its antigen is still unknown. A read error likely explains why the TCRdb protein, taken from a much larger clone, differs from this DNA's translation at residue 5; the protein shown is translated from the DNA.

General findings and caveats noted by the study authors: Compared with post-natal repertoires, fetal gammadelta thymocyte repertoires were previously reported to be enriched for TRDV2, TRGV8 and TRGV9 usage, low N additions and public CDR3s.

Taken from the germline V gene (reference sequence), the CDR1 and CDR2 loops are GITISATS and ISYDGTV. The CDR3 sequence holds 15 residues, the cysteine and phenylalanine included. Only the CDR3 part of the read is kept: 45 bases, read in frame from the first base. For sequencing, an Illumina MiSeq was employed. The source study handled its data this way. For publicity analysis, the Vgamma9Vdelta2 and nonVgamma9Vdelta2 bulk CDR3 files of each subject were merged into one combined repertoire per subject. Using base R and dplyr, CDR3 publicity was scored on a scale from 0 to 19 by checking each amino acid sequence across 9 single-cell datasets and around ten bulk repertoires. In TCRdb, clones were called once more from the public reads by CATT, and rows of identical DNA were later combined. TCRdb, not the original authors, processed these V and J calls. The sample yields approximately 150 gamma-chain clones; about 9.3% were counted once. The ten most abundant clones make up 60% to 80% of the sample.

Material for sequencing was non-Vgamma9Vdelta2 gamma-delta T cells from the thymus. This sample's cell subset or site label indicates: CD3+gammadeltaTCR+ thymocytes not co-expressing Vgamma9 and Vdelta2. The clonotype originates from a child who underwent cardiac surgery and was recorded as healthy. The chain was built from TRGV9 and TRGJ1 or TRGJ2. The bases read TGTGCCTTGTGGGTGGTGCATAGGGCTTATTATAAGAAACTCTTT. The resulting protein is CALWVVHRAYYKKLF.